This T cell receptor beta chain originates from a study of early T cells in non-severe SARS-CoV-2 infection. This clonotype was counted ten times or more. The library protocol tagged individual cDNA molecules with unique molecular identifiers. Via MiXCR, TCRdb re-called the 5' RACE reads, giving one row per CDR3 protein. The sample includes tens of thousands of distinct CDR3 sequences, over 4.5% of them seen just once. This CDR3 spans 14 amino acids. V shed 4 bases and J 6 bases; nucleotides not matched to a gene: 4. Germline V gene sequence: CDR1 MGHRA, CDR2 YSYEKL. The sequencing input was whole blood. The origin of this receptor is an adult who was a healthcare worker with PCR-confirmed SARS-CoV-2 infection or an uninfected control (not recorded which). The chain combines TRBV4-1 with TRBJ2-7, with 12 bases aligning to TRBD2. The CDR3 here is CASSPSGRASEQYF. CDR3 DNA: TGCGCCAGCAGCCCTAGCGGGAGGGCTTCCGAGCAGTACTTC.